The present T cell receptor beta chain was sequenced within a study of T cell repertoires and HLA-DP antigens. Notes on this clone: Antigen specificity is unknown.

Germline lookup yields CDR1 SGHAT and CDR2 FQDESV (reference sequence). The trim removed 5 bases at V and 0 bases at J, leaving 4 bases unmatched. This CDR3 spans 14 amino acids. Generated by immunoSEQ multiplex PCR, the TCRdb table keeps only in-frame clones and is missing some. The sample holds roughly 120,000 clones, about 92% seen once. The TCR comes from a woman younger than 35 in good health and CMV-seronegative. This chain uses TRBV11-1 with TRBJ2-7; TRBD1 matches at 7 bases. Sample: CD4+ T cells from PBMCs. The CDR3 bases are TGTGCCAGCAGCCCGGACAGGCGCTCCTACGAGCAGTACGTC. It translates to CASSPDRRSYEQYV.